Below, 16 T cell receptor beta chains from the same sample are listed, as sequenced in a study of T cell repertoires in cytomegalovirus infection. TCRdb reanalysed the reads using MiXCR and keeps one entry per CDR3 protein. This repertoire shows roughly 500,000 distinct CDR3 sequences, approximately 40% found once; its top ten account for about 39%. No antigen has been identified for these receptors. The sequenced sample was cultured PBMCs, obtained from culture after CMV antigen stimulation. The receptor set was obtained from a human donor in good health (CMV status not recorded). Some clones in this sample may be carry-over from other donors' samples.

This clonotype has only a few counts. This chain uses TRBV7-2 with TRBJ2-5; 14 bases are shared with TRBD2. J was trimmed by 4 bases and V by 4 bases; bases with no gene match: 5. CDR1 and CDR2 from the germline V gene are SGHTA and FQGNSA. The CDR3 extends over 16 amino acids. CDR3 DNA: TGTGCCAGCAGCTCCCGACTAGCGGGGGGGGGAGAGACCCAGTACTTC. Translated, it gives CASSSRLAGGGETQYF.

This clonotype was counted a single time. This may arise from a read error, as a much more abundant clone is one base away. V gene TRBV7-2 combines with J gene TRBJ2-3; TRBD2 aligns across 8 bases. Germline CDR1 is SGHTA and CDR2 is FQGNSA. The ends lost 4 bases at V and 6 bases at J; junction bases unmatched: 9. The CDR3 loop spans 15 amino acids. The CDR3 loop is CASSSRPAGVDTQYF. In DNA form, the CDR3 reads TGTGCCAGCAGCTCCAGACCAGCGGGGGTCGATACGCAGTATTTT.

This clonotype was seen more than once but under ten times. The chain carries TRBV4-2 and TRBJ2-3; 15 nucleotides match TRBD2. Germline CDR1 is LGHNA and CDR2 is YNFKEQ. This CDR3 comprises 19 residues. The ends lost 0 bases at V and 1 base at J; junction bases unmatched: 5. The CDR3 is CASSQDGLAGGPGTDTQYF. The CDR3 DNA reads as TGTGCCAGCAGCCAAGATGGACTAGCGGGGGGGCCAGGCACAGATACGCAGTATTTT.

This clonotype has more than one count but fewer than ten. This rearrangement joins TRBV5-6 to TRBJ1-1; the D gene is possibly TRBD1 (5 bases). The CDR3 is made up of 15 amino acids. V gave up 4 bases and J gave up 4 bases, with 17 bases separating them. Germline-derived CDR1 and CDR2 are SGHDT and YYEEEE. The CDR3 DNA reads as TGTGCCAGCAGCACCCTGACGGGTGGGGCCACTGAAGCTTTCTTT. Translation gives CASSTLTGGATEAFF. Drawing the rest from reference TRBV5-6 and TRBJ1-1, the complete variable domain is DAGVTQSPTHLIKTRGQQVTLRCSPKSGHDTVSWYQQALGQGPQFIFQYYEEEERQRGNFPDRFSGHQFPNYSSELNVNALLLGDSALYLCASSTLTGGATEAFFGQGTRLTVV.

This chain uses TRBV5-6 with TRBJ1-5, with 9 bases matching TRBD1. This CDR3 comprises 15 residues. Germline-derived CDR1 and CDR2 are SGHDT and YYEEEE. The junction had 3 bases not matched to a gene; V was cut back by 2 bases and J by 3 bases. The CDR3 here is CASSFRDRDNQPQHF. The DNA for the CDR3 is TGTGCCAGCAGCTTCCGGGACAGGGACAATCAGCCCCAGCATTTT.

Here the CDR3 DNA reads TGTGCCAGCAGTTACTCGAGTAGCGACCAAGAGACCCAGTACTTC. Its protein product is CASSYSSSDQETQYF. The chain is built from TRBV6-6 and TRBJ2-5; maybe TRBD2 (5 bases). Germline loops: CDR1 MNHNY, CDR2 SVGAGI (reference sequence). This CDR3 is 15 amino acids long. V dropped 0 bases and J dropped 0 bases, with 8 bases sitting between them.

The count of this clonotype is one. V is TRBV11-2 and J is TRBJ2-3; TRBD1 matches 8 bases. The CDR3 has 18 residues. Germline-derived CDR1 and CDR2 are SGHAT and FQNNGV. V was pared by 2 bases and J by 1 base, with 11 bases of the junction left unmatched. The CDR3 nucleotides are TGTGCCAGCAGCTTATCTTGGGAGACAGGGGCGGGCACAGATACGCAGTATTTT. Translating it yields CASSLSWETGAGTDTQYF.

Only a few counts were recorded for this clonotype. In DNA, the CDR3 is TGTGCCAGCAGTTTGGGGCTCTCCTATAATTCACCCCTCCACTTT. It translates to CASSLGLSYNSPLHF. This chain links TRBV12-3 or TRBV12-4 with TRBJ1-6, with D perhaps matching TRBD1 (5 bases). The CDR3 has 15 amino acids. The V end lost 3 bases, the J end lost 0 bases, and 6 bases lay between the germline ends.

The chain employs TRBV6-6 and TRBJ1-6, with D uncertain. The CDR3 is made up of 14 amino acids. Germline CDR1 and CDR2: MNHNY and SVGAGI (reference sequence). Trimming left V 6 bases short and J 7 bases short, with 13 bases between. The CDR3 bases are TGTGCCAGCAGCCCGGCGGGCGGCAATTCACCCCTCCACTTT. This encodes CASSPAGGNSPLHF.

This clonotype was seen more than once but under ten times. CDR3 DNA sequence: TGTGCTAGTGGTCAAGAGTTGACCGGGGAGCTGTTTTTT. It is translated as CASGQELTGELFF. J is TRBJ2-2 and V is TRBV12-5; D unclear. Per germline, CDR1 LGHNT and CDR2 FRNRAP. V lost 5 bases and J 5 bases, leaving 9 bases between the germline ends. This CDR3 comprises 13 residues.

In its sample, this clonotype was seen a few times. The chain employs TRBV7-2 and TRBJ2-1; D unclear. Germline CDR1 is SGHTA and CDR2 is FQGNSA. Trimming took off 7 bases at V and 5 bases at J, with 15 bases between the two ends. The CDR3 has 14 amino acids. In nucleotides, the CDR3 is TGTGCCAGCACTCTGGGGAAAAACCACAATGAGCAGTTCTTC. Translated, it gives CASTLGKNHNEQFF.

The rearrangement links TRBV15 to TRBJ1-2; D gene unclear. Per the germline V gene, CDR1 is LNHNV and CDR2 is YYDKDF (reference sequence). The CDR3 is 15 residues long. Trimming removed 0 bases at V and 4 bases at J, with 12 bases between. In DNA form, the CDR3 reads TGTGCCACCAGCAGAGATCGGGGATCCGGCTATGGCTACACCTTC. It translates to CATSRDRGSGYGYTF.

The V and J genes are TRBV29-1 and TRBJ1-2; 8 nucleotides match TRBD1. CDR1 is SQVTM, CDR2 ANQGSEA, per germline. The V gene end was trimmed by 4 bases and the J gene end by 8 bases; junction bases not matched to a gene: 3. The CDR3 sequence is 11 residues long. This CDR3 reads CSVGTGPGYTF. The CDR3 DNA reads TGCAGCGTTGGGACAGGGCCCGGCTACACCTTC.

This clonotype was observed a few times. The V and J genes are TRBV7-2 and TRBJ2-2; D remains ambiguous. V lost 4 bases and J 2 bases, leaving 11 bases between the germline ends. The length of the CDR3 is 15 residues. CDR1 is SGHTA and CDR2 is FQGNSA in the germline V gene. CDR3 residues: CASSSVFINTGELFF. DNA of the CDR3: TGTGCCAGCAGCTCCGTTTTTATTAACACCGGGGAGCTGTTTTTT.

The chain employs TRBV7-9 and TRBJ1-3, with D tentatively TRBD1 (6 bases). The CDR3 runs 15 residues. Per the germline V gene, CDR1 is SEHNR and CDR2 is FQNEAQ (reference sequence). Trimming stripped 4 bases from V and 8 bases from J, with 18 bases between. CDR3 sequence: CASSSPDDRSYTIYF. The CDR3 region has the DNA TGTGCCAGCAGCTCGCCAGATGACAGGAGTTACACCATATATTTT.

This clonotype was observed a few times. The V gene is TRBV7-9, the J gene TRBJ2-2; D is possibly TRBD1 (6 bases). V was trimmed by 5 bases and J by 8 bases, leaving 21 bases between them. The CDR3 has 16 residues. Per the germline V gene, CDR1 is SEHNR and CDR2 is FQNEAQ (reference sequence). CDR3 coding DNA: TGTGCCAGCAGCCCCCCAGGGGCAGGAACAAGGGGGGAGCTGTTTTTT. It translates to CASSPPGAGTRGELFF.